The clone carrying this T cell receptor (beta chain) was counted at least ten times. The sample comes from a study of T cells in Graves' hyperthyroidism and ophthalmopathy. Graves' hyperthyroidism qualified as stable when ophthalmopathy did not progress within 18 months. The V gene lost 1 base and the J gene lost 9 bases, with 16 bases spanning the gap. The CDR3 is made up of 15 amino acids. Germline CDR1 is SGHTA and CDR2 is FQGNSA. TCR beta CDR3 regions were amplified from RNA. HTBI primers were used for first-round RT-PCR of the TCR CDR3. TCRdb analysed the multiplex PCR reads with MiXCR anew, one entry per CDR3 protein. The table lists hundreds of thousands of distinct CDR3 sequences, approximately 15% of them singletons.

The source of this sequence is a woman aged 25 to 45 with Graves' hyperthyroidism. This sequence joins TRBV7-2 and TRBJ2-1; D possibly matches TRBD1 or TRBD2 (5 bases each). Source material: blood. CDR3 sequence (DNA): TGTGCCAGCAGCTTAGGTGGGACCTCCGTAGGTGAGCAGTTCTTC. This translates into CASSLGGTSVGEQFF.